The source of this T cell receptor (beta chain) is a study of cytomegalovirus exposure and HLA in healthy donors (dated by TCRdb to the late 2010s). Study-wide context: An earlier analysis of more than 550 of the donors reported approximately 260 Gb of sequence data and around 100 million unique TCR beta sequences obtained from about 179 million T cells. Approximately 300 gigabases of sequencing data and roughly 81 million unique TCR sequences made up an early release that covered under 750 HLA-typed donors. Of the roughly 400 genotyped donors, approximately 80% were placed in the genetic ancestry cluster associated with self-reported Caucasian donors. The study aimed to test whether cataloging public T cell receptors could reveal signatures of past pathogen exposure. Using immunosequencing, the study profiled T cell repertoires from 550 to 750 subjects and related those repertoires to cytomegalovirus serostatus. Along with the roughly 670-subject first cohort, a separate validation cohort of 120 different subjects was used. The study combined high-throughput TCR immunosequencing, statistical association of individual TCRs with disease status, and machine learning to predict cytomegalovirus infection status. To study patterns of TCR occurrence, a later analysis re-analyzed previously published TCR beta repertoires from 600 to 750 donors and added high-resolution HLA genotyping. The later analysis used no new phenotypic data to find candidate immune exposures, relying instead on TCR beta sequences and their occurrence across donors. In an earlier analysis of about 590 of the donors, high-throughput TCR beta sequencing was used to judge whether each TCR beta V gene segment behaved as functional or pseudogenic. Alongside the repertoire data, information on donor age, sex, ethnicity and CMV serostatus was compiled. A later genetic analysis used genome-wide SNP genotypes for about 60% of the roughly 700 donors, treating that subset as a discovery cohort. Every repertoire in the discovery cohort had been generated on one and the same sequencing platform. Both class I and class II loci were covered by HLA typing, at four-digit resolution. The number of typed donors differed by locus: about 620-630 for A, B, C, DRB1 and DQB1; approximately 530 for DQA1; about 600 for DPA1; and roughly 470 for DPB1. Several DR-DQ haplotypes were treated as single units for association and clustering because of strong linkage in the cohort. Among roughly 400 genotyped donors of the cohort, an average of roughly 240,000 unique TCR beta nucleotide sequences were sequenced per donor, around 18% of them non-productive.

Here is what the overall study found, with its caveats: In the study, some 160 TCR beta chains were listed as associated with cytomegalovirus. A later analysis found that TCR association rates varied across HLA loci, with DRB1 alleles showing the most associated TCRs and HLA-C alleles the fewest. Linkage disequilibrium might explain the correlated functional status among segregating V segments, but an unknown experimental factor could not be excluded. While some public TCRs were present in many individuals, most TCR sequences turned up only very rarely across donors. Because HLA typing was missing for some donors at each locus, association tests included only the typed subset. A later analysis found that HLA-associated TCR beta chains were more clonally expanded and had lower generation probabilities than equally common non-associated chains. A later genetic analysis associated a missense DCLRE1C variant with V-gene and J-gene trimming of TCR beta chains, and an independent cohort replicated the association. Strong co-occurrence of HLA alleles, especially DR and DQ, made assigning TCR associations to individual alleles difficult. A cluster of highly shared sequence variants was judged likely to represent a technical artifact of the sequencing pipeline. At a false discovery rate of 0.05, a later analysis linked around 17,000 TCR beta sequences to specific HLA alleles. A further reported finding was that TCR beta sequences accurately predicted the HLA-A and HLA-B alleles for most subjects in the first cohort. Fewer than 20 rarely observed V segments, including chromosome 9 orphons, were excluded from the earlier analysis of a few hundred of the donors because counts were too low. In an earlier analysis of more than 500 of the donors, most TCR beta V segments appeared in productive rearrangements about 87% or about 30% of the time, broadly matching IMGT annotations. In vitro tests confirmed that three of the cytomegalovirus-associated TCR beta chains recognize cytomegalovirus antigens. Some IMGT-functional V segments, including TRBV6-2 and TRBV6-3, could not be distinguished by the 87-base-pair reads and were therefore excluded. A later genetic analysis reported fewer N-insertions in productive TCRs among donors in an Asian-associated ancestry cluster than the roughly 640-donor mean. This cohort had only TCR beta chains sequenced, and the lack of alpha or paired-chain data limited which features could be detected. Sequencing depth was assumed to be roughly uniform across donors in the presence/absence analyses, though that assumption may not hold. Immune exposure information for the cohort was limited to CMV serostatus. The classifier was reported to diagnose cytomegalovirus status with high specificity and sensitivity in both the original and validation cohorts. In a later analysis, several top co-occurrence clusters were reported to appear linked to parvovirus B19, influenza, CMV and Epstein-Barr virus. According to the authors, the approach could potentially be generalized to other disease states and immunological phenotypes. In a later analysis, most CMV-associated TCR beta chains were found to appear HLA-restricted, with HLA associations seemingly driven largely by CMV exposure.

The cysteine opens and the phenylalanine closes a CDR3 of 16 amino acids. Solely the CDR3 DNA is kept, with 48 bases framed from the first base. V loses 0 bases of germline sequence and J loses 1 base, and the interval between the two ends is 12 bases. From the germline V gene (reference sequence), CDR1 is MNHEY and CDR2 is SMNVEV. Library preparation was by the immunoSEQ multiplex PCR assay. The multiplex PCR relied on a mix of 60 forward primers for TCR Vbeta segments and 13 reverse primers for TCR Jbeta segments. A multiplex PCR assay on genomic DNA amplified the CDR3 region of rearranged TCR beta genes. On the Illumina HiSeq System, the amplified TCR beta libraries were sequenced as 87-base-pair reads. On the authors' methods: In a later analysis, some 80 million unique TCR beta chains were counted across the roughly 670 repertoires, and roughly 11 million of these chains were shared by at least two donors. Raw reads were error-corrected and collapsed into unique sequences by a nearest-neighbor algorithm in which closely related sequences were merged to remove PCR and sequencing errors. To assign V, D and J gene segments, CDR3 sequences were aligned to IMGT reference sequences. For a sequence to be retained, a match of at least six nucleotides to both a V gene segment and a J gene segment was required. A rearrangement was called productive if the CDR3 had no stop codons and remained in frame with V and J, and every other rearrangement was called non-productive. CDR3 was defined by IMGT convention, running from the second conserved V-encoded cysteine to the conserved J-encoded phenylalanine. In an earlier analysis of more than 550 of the donors, sequences lacking an unambiguous match to a single V gene segment were excluded. In an earlier analysis of roughly 600 of the donors, a V segment was called functional when productive rearrangements were above 56.7%, and segregating when the standard deviation between donors exceeded 5%. A statistical classification framework was built to diagnose cytomegalovirus status from the catalog of TCR beta chain sequences. A later analysis assigned V and J genes by comparing TCR nucleotide sequences with IMGT/GENE-DB human TR gene sequences. In a later analysis, CDR3 sequences and most-parsimonious VDJ recombination scenarios were assigned using the TCRdist pipeline. A later analysis defined each TCR beta chain by its CDR3 amino acid sequence plus V-gene family, and excluded reads lacking a unique V-gene family. To address suspected cross-contamination and a sequencing artifact, a later analysis removed 550 to 750 highly shared, low-generation-probability nucleotide sequences. In a later analysis, a clonal expansion index was calculated for each public chain from normalized within-repertoire ranks of inferred template counts. In a later analysis, generation probabilities were computed with a VDJ recombination model fitted to out-of-frame rearrangements, and the resulting probabilities were checked against IGoR. In a later analysis, hypergeometric tests were used to score TCR-TCR, TCR-HLA and TCR-CMV co-occurrence, with a repertoire-size bias correction applied to TCR pairs. In a later analysis, false discovery rates were estimated by permuting HLA or CMV assignments 20 times. In a later analysis, co-occurring TCRs were grouped using DBSCAN, with TCRdist sequence similarity added in when clustering inside HLA-allele-positive subsets. For co-occurrence clustering, repertoires with fewer than 30,000 or more than 120,000 public chains were excluded, along with about five repertoires with anomalous nucleotide sharing. TCRdb provides this immuneACCESS table in a form limited to in-frame rearrangements. Some clones are lacking; in checked studies, under half of them reflect an unresolved V gene, and why the rest are absent is not known. The V and J calls and clone size were taken over from that table, and D and trimming were inferred from the DNA. This sample lists 150,000 to 180,000 clones; about 85% were detected once. Around 2% of the sample is held by the ten biggest clonotypes.

A note on this clone: Its antigen specificity is not known. No quality values exist for individual bases; no much larger clone is one base distant.

The cohort comprised 550 to 700 healthy bone marrow donors. At the time of sampling, every cohort member was nominally healthy, though immune exposures that went unrecorded were likely present. The donor tested CMV seronegative and was one of the 352 seronegative cohort members. A peripheral blood sample was provided by each donor, and peripheral blood mononuclear cells were used for TCR beta sequencing. The Qiagen DNeasy Blood Extraction Kit was used to extract genomic DNA from the blood cell samples. Specimen: PBMCs. The origin of this receptor is a woman younger than 30 in good health and CMV-seronegative. The chain links TRBV27 with TRBJ1-2; the D gene identity is not certain. The bases are TGTGCCAGCAGTTTATCGAGGCCAGCTGGTAACTATGGCTACACCTTC. Its translation reads: CASSLSRPAGNYGYTF.